One T cell receptor (beta chain) is described in this entry. The antigen remains unidentified. Per the germline V gene, CDR1 is LNHDA and CDR2 is SQIVND (reference sequence). The CDR3 runs 15 residues. With 7 bases removed from V and 11 bases from J, the gap between germline ends came to 21 bases. Participants had chemo-refractory metastatic non-small-cell lung cancer and were treated with focal radiation plus ipilimumab CTLA-4 blockade. The method was immunoSEQ multiplex PCR; TCRdb's version includes in-frame clones alone and lacks a portion of them. The sample lists 70,000 to 90,000 clones, over 70% occurring once. The sample is drawn from a study of radiotherapy plus CTLA-4 blockade in lung cancer. Notes on the study in general: In blood, TCR clones derived from the tumor expanded after radiotherapy plus ipilimumab. Reports identified early blood T cell clone dynamics, with interferon-beta, as the best response predictor.

The receptor was derived from a human donor with non-small cell lung cancer whose response to radiotherapy plus ipilimumab could not be evaluated. Some clones in this sample may be carry-over from other donors' samples. The rearrangement links TRBV19 to TRBJ1-6, with TRBD1 as a possible D gene (5 bases). The source material was peripheral blood, sampled from a patient treated with radiotherapy plus ipilimumab. CDR3 bases: TGTGCCAGTACCAACCGAGGATCAGGGTCGGCACCCCTCCACTTT. Protein: CASTNRGSGSAPLHF.